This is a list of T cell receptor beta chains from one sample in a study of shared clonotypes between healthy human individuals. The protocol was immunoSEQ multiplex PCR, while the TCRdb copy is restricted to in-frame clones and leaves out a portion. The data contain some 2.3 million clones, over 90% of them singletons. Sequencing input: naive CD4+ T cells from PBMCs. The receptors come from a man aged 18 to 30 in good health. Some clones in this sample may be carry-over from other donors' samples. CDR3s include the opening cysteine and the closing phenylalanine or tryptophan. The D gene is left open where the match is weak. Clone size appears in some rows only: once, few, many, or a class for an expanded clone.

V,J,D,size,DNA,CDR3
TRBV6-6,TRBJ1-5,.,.,TGTGCCAGCAGAAGACAGGTCCGGGAGCCCCAGCATTTT,CASRRQVREPQHF
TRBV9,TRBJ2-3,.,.,TGTGCCAGCAGCCTAGCTGGCGGGACTAGCACAGATACGCAGTATTTT,CASSLAGGTSTDTQYF
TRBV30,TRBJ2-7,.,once,TGTGCCTGGAGACTCGGTCCCTCCTACGAGCAGTATTTC,CAWRLGPSYEQYF
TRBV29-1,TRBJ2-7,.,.,TGCAGCGTTGAGAAGGACAGTTTCTCCTCCGTCGCTATTTACGAGCAGTACTTC,CSVEKDSFSSVAIYEQYF
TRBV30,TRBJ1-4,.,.,TGTGCCCAGCGGGGAACTAATGAAAAACTGTTTTTT,CAQRGTNEKLFF
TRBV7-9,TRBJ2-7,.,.,TGTGCCAGCAGCCGAAGTATAGGGGGCTACGAGCAGTACTTC,CASSRSIGGYEQYF
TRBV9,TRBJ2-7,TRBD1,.,TGTGCCAGCAGCGTAGAGTCAGGGGGTCCCTACGAGCAGTACTTC,CASSVESGGPYEQYF
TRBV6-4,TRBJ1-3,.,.,TGTGCCAGCAATAGGACAGCGTACTCTGGAAACACCATATATTTT,CASNRTAYSGNTIYF
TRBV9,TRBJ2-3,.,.,TGTGCCAGCAGCGTAGGCACTAGCTACACAGATACGCAGTATTTT,CASSVGTSYTDTQYF
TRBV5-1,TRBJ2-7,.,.,TGCGCCAGCAGCCCCGGCGGTAGCGGTTACGAGCAGTACTTC,CASSPGGSGYEQYF
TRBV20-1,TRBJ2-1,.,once,TGCAGTGCTAGTGGGGGAAATGAGCAGTTCTTC,CSASGGNEQFF
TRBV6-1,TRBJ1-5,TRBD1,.,TGTGCCAGCAGTGAGGGACAGTCCGCGGGGATCCAGCATTTT,CASSEGQSAGIQHF
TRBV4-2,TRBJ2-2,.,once,TGTGCCAGCAGCCAAAACCCGACAGTTATGCTGACCGGGGAGCTGTTTTTT,CASSQNPTVMLTGELFF
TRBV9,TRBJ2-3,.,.,TGTGCCAGCAGCGTAGAAGTGGAAGATACGCAGTATTTT,CASSVEVEDTQYF
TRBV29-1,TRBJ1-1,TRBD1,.,TGCAGCGTAGGACAGGGGGCTCAATATACTGAAGCTTTCTTT,CSVGQGAQYTEAFF
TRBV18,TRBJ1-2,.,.,TGTGCCAGCTCACCACAGCCGGGACAATACTATGGCTACACCTTC,CASSPQPGQYYGYTF
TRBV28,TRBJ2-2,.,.,TGTGCCAGCACGACCCCTCTTACCGGGGAGCTGTTTTTT,CASTTPLTGELFF
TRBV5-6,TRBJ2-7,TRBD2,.,TGTGCCAGCAGCCAAGGACTAGGAGGTTTGTACGAGCAGTACTTC,CASSQGLGGLYEQYF
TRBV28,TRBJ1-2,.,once,TGTGCCAGCACTATCACGACCAGATCCCCGTACTTC,CASTITTRSPYF
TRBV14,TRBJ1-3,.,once,TGTGCCAGCAGCCAAGGGATTCTGGGAGAGGGAAACACCATATATTTT,CASSQGILGEGNTIYF
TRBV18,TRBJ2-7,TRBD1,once,TGTGCCAGCTCACCTGAGGACAGGGGGCGTCACGAGCAGTACTTC,CASSPEDRGRHEQYF
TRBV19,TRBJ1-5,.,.,TGTGCCAGTACCCGGGGACCGGTTTGGAGGGATCAGCCCCAGCATTTT,CASTRGPVWRDQPQHF
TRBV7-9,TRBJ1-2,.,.,TGTGCCAGCAGCTTGGGCTCCGGGGGCAACTATGGCTACACCTTC,CASSLGSGGNYGYTF
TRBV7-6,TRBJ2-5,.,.,TGTGCCAGCAGCTTAGCGGGCAGGGGAGAAGAGACCCAGTACTTC,CASSLAGRGEETQYF
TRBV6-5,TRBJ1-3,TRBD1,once,TGTGCCAGCAGTTCGAAGTCAGGGGGAGATGGAAACACCATATATTTT,CASSSKSGGDGNTIYF
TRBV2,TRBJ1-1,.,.,TGTGCCAGCAGTGAAGAGGCAGACACTGAAGCTTTCTTT,CASSEEADTEAFF
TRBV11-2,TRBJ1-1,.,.,TGTGCCAGCACGGGACCGAGGGTCACTGAAGCTTTCTTT,CASTGPRVTEAFF
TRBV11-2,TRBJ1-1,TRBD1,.,TGTGCCAGCAGCTTCGGACAGGGGGGTGGGAACACTGAAGCTTTCTTT,CASSFGQGGGNTEAFF
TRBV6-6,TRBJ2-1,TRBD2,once,TGTGCCAGCAGTTTGAGCGGGAGCTACAATGAGCAGTTCTTC,CASSLSGSYNEQFF
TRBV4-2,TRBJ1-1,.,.,TGTGCCAGCGGGGGGACCGCCCTTGGGGACACTGAAGCTTTCTTT,CASGGTALGDTEAFF
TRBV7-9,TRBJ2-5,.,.,TGTGCCAGCAGCTCGAACAGGTGGGCGGGAGAGACCCAGTACTTC,CASSSNRWAGETQYF
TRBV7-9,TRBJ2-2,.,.,TGTGCCAGCAGCCGGCAAACAGGGACCACCGGGGAGCTGTTTTTT,CASSRQTGTTGELFF
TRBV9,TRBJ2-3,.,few,TGTGCCAGCAGCGTAGGGGAAGATACGCAGTATTTT,CASSVGEDTQYF
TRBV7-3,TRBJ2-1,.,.,TGTGCCAGCAGCCCTAGCCGGATCTTGGGTGGTGAGCAGTTCTTC,CASSPSRILGGEQFF
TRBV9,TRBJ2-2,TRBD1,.,TGTGCCAGCAGCGGCACACCCAAACAGGGGACCGGGGAGCTGTTTTTT,CASSGTPKQGTGELFF
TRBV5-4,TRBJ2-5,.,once,TGTGCCAGCAGCTTTCGGGAGACCCAGTACTTC,CASSFRETQYF
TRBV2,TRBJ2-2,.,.,TGTGCCAGCCGCATCTCAGGGTCAAACACCGGGGAGCTGTTTTTT,CASRISGSNTGELFF
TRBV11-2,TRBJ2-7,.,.,TGTGCCAGCAGCTTGGAACAGGGCCTCTACGAGCAGTACTTC,CASSLEQGLYEQYF
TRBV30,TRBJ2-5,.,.,TGTGCCTGGAGTAGATCTGGGCTATTTGGGACCCAGTACTTC,CAWSRSGLFGTQYF
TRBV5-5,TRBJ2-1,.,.,TGTGCCAGCAGCTTTCTGGGGAACTACAATGAGCAGTTCTTC,CASSFLGNYNEQFF
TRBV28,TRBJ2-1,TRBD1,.,TGTGCCAGCAGTTTCAGGTGGACAGGTAGCAATGAGCAGTTCTTC,CASSFRWTGSNEQFF
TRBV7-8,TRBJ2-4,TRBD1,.,TGTGCCAGCAGCTTACTAGTCGGGACAGGGGGCTTGAACATTCAGTACTTC,CASSLLVGTGGLNIQYF
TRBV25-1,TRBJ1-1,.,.,TGTGCCAGCAGTGAAGCTAAGGGCTACACTGAAGCTTTCTTT,CASSEAKGYTEAFF
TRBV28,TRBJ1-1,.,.,TGTGCCAGCAGTTTCCTTCGACAGAACACTGAAGCTTTCTTT,CASSFLRQNTEAFF
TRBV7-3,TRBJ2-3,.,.,TGTGCCAGCAGCTTACGGGGGCAGGGGACAGATACGCAGTATTTT,CASSLRGQGTDTQYF
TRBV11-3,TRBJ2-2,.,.,TGTGCCAGCAGGATGGGGAACACCGGGGAGCTGTTTTTT,CASRMGNTGELFF
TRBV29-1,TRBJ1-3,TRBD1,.,TGCAGCGTTCAACAGGGGTTCTCTGGAAACACCATATATTTT,CSVQQGFSGNTIYF
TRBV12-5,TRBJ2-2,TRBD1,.,TGTGCTAGTGGTTTGTACTCCCCAGGGGGCAGGGTCGGGGAGCTGTTTTTT,CASGLYSPGGRVGELFF
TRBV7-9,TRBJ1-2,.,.,TGTGCCAGTCGAGGAGGAAACTATGGCTACACCTTC,CASRGGNYGYTF
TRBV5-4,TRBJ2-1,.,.,TGTGCCAGCAGCCTGGACGGGTCAAACAATGAGCAGTTCTTC,CASSLDGSNNEQFF
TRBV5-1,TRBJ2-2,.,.,TGCGCCAGCAGCTTGGAGCCCCGACTCGGGGAGCTGTTTTTT,CASSLEPRLGELFF
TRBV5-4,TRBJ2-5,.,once,TGTGCCAGCAGCGCCCCGACCGCTTCACAAGAGACCCAGTACTTC,CASSAPTASQETQYF